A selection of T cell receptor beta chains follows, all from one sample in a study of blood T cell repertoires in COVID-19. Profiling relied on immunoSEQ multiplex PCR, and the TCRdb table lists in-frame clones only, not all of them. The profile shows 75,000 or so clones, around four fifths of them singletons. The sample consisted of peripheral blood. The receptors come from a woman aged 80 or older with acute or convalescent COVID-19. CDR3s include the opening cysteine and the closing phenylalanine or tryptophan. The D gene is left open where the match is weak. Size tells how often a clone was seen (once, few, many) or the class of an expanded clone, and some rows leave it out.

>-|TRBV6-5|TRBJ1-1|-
CASKTRVNTEAFF
TGTGCCAGCAAGACGAGGGTCAACACTGAAGCTTTCTTT
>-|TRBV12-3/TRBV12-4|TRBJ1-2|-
CASSLSGDNGYTF
TGTGCCAGCAGTTTAAGCGGGGATAATGGCTACACCTTC
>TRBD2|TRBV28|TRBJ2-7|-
CASSSSGMGPEQYF
TGTGCCAGCAGTTCTAGCGGGATGGGGCCCGAGCAGTACTTC
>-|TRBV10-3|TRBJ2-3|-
CAISGILAERTDTQYF
TGTGCCATCAGCGGGATCTTAGCGGAACGCACAGATACGCAGTATTTT
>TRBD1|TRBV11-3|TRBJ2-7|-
CASMDRGSYEQYF
TGTGCCAGCATGGACAGGGGTTCCTACGAGCAGTACTTC
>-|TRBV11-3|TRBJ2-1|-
CASSSGGGGRARDEQFF
TGTGCCAGCAGCTCCGGGGGCGGCGGGAGAGCTAGGGATGAGCAGTTCTTC
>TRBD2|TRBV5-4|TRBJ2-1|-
CASSLAGTYNEQFF
TGTGCCAGCAGTTTAGCGGGGACATACAATGAGCAGTTCTTC
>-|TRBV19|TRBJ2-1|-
CASSPRDRVTSGFHNEQFF
TGTGCCAGTAGTCCCCGGGACAGGGTAACTAGCGGGTTCCACAATGAGCAGTTCTTC
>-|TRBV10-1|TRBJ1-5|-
CASSLGAGQPQHF
TGCGCCAGCAGTCTGGGGGCAGGCCAGCCCCAGCATTTT
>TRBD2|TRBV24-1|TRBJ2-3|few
CATSEGLAGGGDTQYF
TGTGCCACCAGTGAGGGACTAGCGGGGGGCGGAGATACGCAGTATTTT
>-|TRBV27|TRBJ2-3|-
CASGLQGGTDTQYF
TGTGCCAGCGGATTACAGGGTGGGACAGATACGCAGTATTTT
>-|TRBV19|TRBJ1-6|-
CASSSQQGAGEPLHF
TGTGCCAGTAGTTCCCAACAGGGTGCCGGTGAACCCCTCCACTTT
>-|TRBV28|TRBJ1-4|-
CASSFSSATNEKLFF
TGTGCCAGCAGTTTTTCCTCCGCAACTAATGAAAAACTGTTTTTT
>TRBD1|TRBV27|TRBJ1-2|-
CASSPRGQSLDTYGYTF
TGTGCCAGCAGCCCGCGGGGACAGTCACTTGACACCTATGGCTACACCTTC
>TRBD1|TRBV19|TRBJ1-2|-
CASRGTGFALDGYTF
TGTGCCAGTAGAGGGACAGGGTTCGCTTTGGATGGCTACACCTTC
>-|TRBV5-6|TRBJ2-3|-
CASSLRTPNTQYF
TGTGCCAGCAGCTTGAGGACACCCAATACGCAGTATTTT
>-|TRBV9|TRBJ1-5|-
CASSVGDISNQPQHF
TGTGCCAGCAGCGTAGGGGACATTAGCAATCAGCCCCAGCATTTT
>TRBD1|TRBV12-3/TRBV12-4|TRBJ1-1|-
CASSRRTGVEAFF
TGTGCCAGCAGCCGGAGGACAGGGGTTGAAGCTTTCTTT
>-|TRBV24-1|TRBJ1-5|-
CATATVGSNQPQHF
TGTGCCACCGCGACAGTCGGAAGCAATCAGCCCCAGCATTTT
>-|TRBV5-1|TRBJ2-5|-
CASSPATEGTQYF
TGCGCCAGCAGCCCGGCCACTGAGGGGACCCAGTACTTC
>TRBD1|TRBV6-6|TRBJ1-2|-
CAASRQGANGYTF
TGTGCCGCAAGCCGACAGGGGGCGAATGGCTACACCTTC
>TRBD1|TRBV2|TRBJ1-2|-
CASIPGQAHGYTF
TGTGCCAGCATTCCGGGACAGGCCCATGGCTACACCTTC
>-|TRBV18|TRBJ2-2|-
CASSPQRESGELFF
TGTGCCAGCTCACCACAGAGGGAATCCGGGGAGCTGTTTTTT
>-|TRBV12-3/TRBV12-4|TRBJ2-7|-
CASSGQGYEQYF
TGTGCCAGCAGCGGTCAGGGGTACGAGCAGTACTTC
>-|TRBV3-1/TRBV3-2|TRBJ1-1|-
CASSQGGRINTEAFF
TGTGCCAGCAGCCAGGGGGGGCGGATCAACACTGAAGCTTTCTTT
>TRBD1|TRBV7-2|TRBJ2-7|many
CASSPDRGRGEQYF
TGTGCCAGCAGCCCGGACAGGGGGCGGGGGGAGCAGTACTTC
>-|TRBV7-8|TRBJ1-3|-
CASSPRQASSGNTIYF
TGTGCCAGCAGCCCACGACAGGCGAGCTCTGGAAACACCATATATTTT
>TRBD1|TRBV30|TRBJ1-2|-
CAKLAGQAGYTF
TGTGCCAAACTGGCGGGACAGGCTGGCTACACCTTC
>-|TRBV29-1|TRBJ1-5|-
CSVQVGGDYSNQPQHF
TGCAGCGTTCAAGTGGGGGGAGACTATAGCAATCAGCCCCAGCATTTT
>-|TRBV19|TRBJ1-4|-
CASTPQATAEKLFF
TGTGCCAGTACCCCGCAGGCGACCGCAGAAAAACTGTTTTTT
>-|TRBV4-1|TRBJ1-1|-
CASSQVLLRGNTEAFF
TGCGCCAGCAGCCAAGTGCTTCTTCGGGGGAACACTGAAGCTTTCTTT
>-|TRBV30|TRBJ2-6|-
CAWSVQGTGANVLTF
TGTGCCTGGAGTGTCCAGGGGACCGGGGCCAACGTCCTGACTTTC
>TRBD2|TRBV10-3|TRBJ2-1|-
CAISGLASVSNNEQFF
TGTGCCATCAGCGGACTAGCGAGCGTTTCAAACAATGAGCAGTTCTTC
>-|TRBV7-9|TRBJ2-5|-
CASSLGSGQSQETQYF
TGTGCCAGCAGCTTAGGGTCAGGGCAAAGCCAAGAGACCCAGTACTTC
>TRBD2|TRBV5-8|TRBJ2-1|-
CASSSPRGPTSGPFF
TGTGCCAGCAGCTCCCCAAGGGGCCCGACTAGCGGACCGTTCTTC
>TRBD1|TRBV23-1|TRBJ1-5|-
CASSPSDRGNYSNQPQHF
TGCGCCAGCAGTCCTTCGGACAGGGGCAATTATAGCAATCAGCCCCAGCATTTT
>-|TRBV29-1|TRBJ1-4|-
CSVGRGGSNEKLFF
TGCAGCGTGGGGAGGGGGGGATCTAATGAAAAACTGTTTTTT
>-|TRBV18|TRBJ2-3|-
CASSLLQGTDTQYF
TGTGCCAGCTCACTACTACAGGGAACAGATACGCAGTATTTT
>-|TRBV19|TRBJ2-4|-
CASSVQGSKNIQYF
TGTGCCAGTAGTGTACAGGGTTCCAAAAACATTCAGTACTTC
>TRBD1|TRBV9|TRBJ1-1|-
CASRGTGDTEAFF
TGTGCCAGCCGCGGGACAGGGGACACTGAAGCTTTCTTT
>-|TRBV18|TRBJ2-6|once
CASSPRVVAAGANVLTF
TGTGCCAGCTCACCACGGGTTGTGGCGGCTGGGGCCAACGTCCTGACTTTC
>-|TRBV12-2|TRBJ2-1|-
CASRPSQGLAGLHNEQFF
TGTGCAAGTCGCCCTAGTCAAGGACTAGCGGGGCTCCACAATGAGCAGTTCTTC
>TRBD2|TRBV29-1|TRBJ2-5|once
CSVLLGGAEETQYF
TGCAGCGTTTTACTCGGGGGGGCAGAAGAGACCCAGTACTTC
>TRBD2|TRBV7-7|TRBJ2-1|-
CASSFGGLADNEQFF
TGTGCCAGCAGCTTCGGGGGACTAGCGGACAATGAGCAGTTCTTC
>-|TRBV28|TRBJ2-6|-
CASRRQGSGANVLTF
TGTGCCAGCAGGCGGCAAGGCTCTGGGGCCAACGTCCTGACTTTC
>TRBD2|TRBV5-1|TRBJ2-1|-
CASSLGEGYNEQFF
TGCGCCAGCAGCTTGGGGGAGGGGTACAATGAGCAGTTCTTC
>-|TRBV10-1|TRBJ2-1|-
CASSRDNAVNEQFF
TGCGCCAGCAGCCGGGACAATGCTGTTAATGAGCAGTTCTTC
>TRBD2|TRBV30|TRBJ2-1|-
CAWRTSGIYNEQFF
TGTGCCTGGAGGACTAGCGGTATCTACAATGAGCAGTTCTTC
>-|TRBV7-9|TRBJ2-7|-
CASSQAGQSYEQYF
TGTGCCAGCAGCCAGGCGGGACAGTCCTACGAGCAGTACTTC
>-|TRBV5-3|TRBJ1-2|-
CARSLGGPFHGYTF
TGTGCCAGAAGCTTGGGGGGCCCTTTCCATGGCTACACCTTC
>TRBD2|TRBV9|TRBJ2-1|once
CASSPSGSPYNEQFF
TGTGCCAGCAGTCCTAGCGGGAGTCCCTACAATGAGCAGTTCTTC
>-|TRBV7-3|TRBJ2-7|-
CASSATSNHEQYF
TGTGCCAGCAGCGCCACTAGCAACCACGAGCAGTACTTC
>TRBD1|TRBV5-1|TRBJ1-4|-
CASSPGQGAEKLFF
TGCGCCAGCAGCCCGGGACAGGGGGCCGAAAAACTGTTTTTT
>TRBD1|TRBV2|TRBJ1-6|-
CASGDRSSYNSPLHF
TGTGCCAGCGGGGACAGGAGCTCCTATAATTCACCCCTCCACTTT